Shown below are 20 T cell receptor beta chains from a single sample sequenced in a study of T-cell memory formation after mild COVID-19. TCRdb itself ran the 5' RACE reads through MiXCR, one entry per CDR3 protein. The sample includes some 280,000 distinct CDR3 sequences, roughly 15% of them seen just once. Sequencing was done on a sample of PBMCs or a T cell subset sorted from them (not recorded which). The receptors derive from a man aged 18 to 30 who had mild COVID-19 (a few samples of this study predate the infection). Cell type and time point are not known.

This clonotype was detected a few times. The V call is TRBV5-6, the J call TRBJ2-3; 9 positions agree with TRBD1. V gave up 3 bases and J gave up 4 bases; unmatched junction bases: 9. Per germline, CDR1 SGHDT and CDR2 YYEEEE. This CDR3 is 16 amino acids long. The CDR3 reads CASSSLGTGIADTQYF. CDR3 bases: TGTGCCAGCAGCTCTTTGGGGACAGGGATAGCAGATACGCAGTATTTT.

This clonotype was counted only a few times. The genes are TRBV4-1 and TRBJ1-2; D not certain. Trimming left V 3 bases short and J 4 bases short, with 21 bases between. CDR1 is MGHRA, CDR2 YSYEKL, per germline. CDR3 length equals 17 residues. This CDR3 reads CASSHVALAKDRYGYTF. The CDR3 DNA reads TGCGCCAGCAGCCACGTGGCTCTAGCTAAGGACCGCTATGGCTACACCTTC.

J is TRBJ2-7 and V is TRBV6-2 or TRBV6-3; 7 nucleotides line up with TRBD2. The length of the CDR3 is 14 residues. Trimming cost V 8 bases and J 4 bases; bases outside gene matches: 11. Germline lookup yields CDR1 MNHEY and CDR2 SVGEGT. CDR3 nucleotides: TGTGCCAGCGTTAATGGGGGGGTCCCGTACGAGCAGTACGTC. The encoded protein is CASVNGGVPYEQYV.

V and J are TRBV27 and TRBJ2-4, with 8 nucleotides matching TRBD1. V shed 0 bases, J shed 8 bases, and the junction held 3 bases outside the gene matches. Germline V gene data show CDR1 as MNHEY and CDR2 as SMNVEV (reference sequence). CDR3 length equals 14 residues. The CDR3 bases are TGTGCCAGCAGTTTATCAGGACAGGGATACATTCAGTACTTC. This codes for CASSLSGQGYIQYF.

There are a few counts of this clonotype. CDR3 DNA: TGCAGTGCACCGCAGGGGGCGGTTCTCACTGAAGCTTTCTTT. Its translation: CSAPQGAVLTEAFF. The chain is built from TRBV20-1 and TRBJ1-1, with TRBD1 identical over 8 bases. CDR3 length: 14 residues. With V trimmed by 6 bases and J by 4 bases, 10 bases remained unmatched. Germline CDR1 DFQATT, CDR2 SNEGSKA (reference sequence).

This clonotype was picked up many times. The J gene is TRBJ2-7, the V gene TRBV7-4, with no clear D. CDR1 is SGHVT and CDR2 is SQSDAQ in the germline V gene. V was clipped by 5 bases and J by 3 bases, with 5 bases between them. This CDR3 region has 11 residues. CDR3: CASSLNYEQYV. The CDR3 DNA reads TGTGCCAGCAGCCTTAACTACGAGCAGTACGTC.

The V and J genes are TRBV15 and TRBJ2-1, with 7 bases matching TRBD2. Germline loops: CDR1 LNHNV, CDR2 YYDKDF (reference sequence). The CDR3 consists of 14 residues. Trimming took 0 bases from V and 9 from J; bases not matched to a gene: 5. The CDR3 protein is CATSRDRLAVEQFF. The CDR3 nucleotides are TGTGCCACCAGCAGAGATCGTCTAGCGGTTGAGCAGTTCTTC. Complete variable domain (other parts from reference TRBV15 and TRBJ2-1): DAMVIQNPRYQVTQFGKPVTLSCSQTLNHNVMYWYQQKSSQAPKLLFHYYDKDFNNEADTPDNFQSRRPNTSFCFLDIRSPGLGDTAMYLCATSRDRLAVEQFFGPGTRLTVL.

This clonotype was observed a handful of times. This sequence joins TRBV7-9 and TRBJ1-5; no reliable D call. The CDR3 loop spans 14 amino acids. Germline-derived CDR1 and CDR2 are SEHNR and FQNEAQ (reference sequence). V lost 5 bases to trimming and J lost 9 bases, with 17 bases between them. The CDR3 nucleotides are TGTGCCAGCAGCCTGGGCCCTGGGAACCGGCCCCAGCATTTT. Protein sequence: CASSLGPGNRPQHF.

This clonotype was observed a handful of times. J is TRBJ1-5 and V is TRBV5-1; 10 bases line up with TRBD1. J was trimmed by 2 bases and V by 7 bases; bases with no gene match: 3. Per the germline V gene, CDR1 is SGHRS and CDR2 is YFSETQ. The CDR3 sequence is 14 residues long. The CDR3 is CASRGTGGNQPQHF. The CDR3 DNA sequence: TGCGCCAGCCGGGGGACAGGGGGCAATCAGCCCCAGCATTTT.

This clonotype was detected many times. This chain links TRBV5-1 with TRBJ2-5, with TRBD2 matching 10 bases. J lost 5 bases, V lost 2 bases, and 12 bases had no gene match. This CDR3 is 17 amino acids long. The germline V gene has CDR1 SGHRS and CDR2 YFSETQ. For the CDR3, the DNA is TGCGCCAGCAGCTTAACCTTACTAGCGGGGACTCGTGAGACCCAGTACTTC. Amino acid sequence: CASSLTLLAGTRETQYF.

This chain links TRBV20-1 with TRBJ2-3; 11 bases match TRBD1. This CDR3 is built from 15 residues. Germline loops: CDR1 DFQATT, CDR2 SNEGSKA (reference sequence). Trimming cost V 3 bases and J 3 bases; bases outside gene matches: 5. CDR3 in DNA: TGCAGTGCTAGTACCGGGACAGGGGGAACAGATACGCAGTATTTT. This encodes CSASTGTGGTDTQYF.

The chain is built from TRBV20-1 and TRBJ1-1; 9 bases are a match to TRBD1. CDR1 and CDR2 from the germline V gene are DFQATT and SNEGSKA (reference sequence). The CDR3 is 15 residues long. V lost 7 bases and J lost 6; bases outside the gene matches: 15. The CDR3 nucleotides are TGCAGTGATACCCCCTGGGACAGGGCTGGGTCTGAAGCTTTCTTT. This encodes CSDTPWDRAGSEAFF.

The genes are TRBV5-6 and TRBJ2-7; the D is unclear. CDR3 length: 15 residues. Germline V gene data show CDR1 as SGHDT and CDR2 as YYEEEE. The germline V and J ends were trimmed by 4 bases and 6 bases, with 20 bases remaining between them. Written as DNA, the CDR3 is TGTGCCAGCAGCCGGCTAACGCTCAACCTCATCGAGCAGTACGTC. As protein: CASSRLTLNLIEQYV.

This chain joins TRBV27 and TRBJ2-3; D may be TRBD2 (5 bases). CDR3 length equals 15 residues. The V gene's germline CDR1 is MNHEY and CDR2 SMNVEV (reference sequence). V lost 4 bases, J lost 0 bases, and 11 bases lay in between. CDR3 amino acids: CASSSGLASTDTQYF. CDR3 DNA: TGTGCCAGCAGTTCAGGACTGGCTAGCACAGATACGCAGTATTTT.

In this sample, this clonotype turned up a few times. The chain combines TRBV12-3 or TRBV12-4 with TRBJ1-5; D is ambiguous. V was cut by 10 bases and J by 0 bases, with 13 bases left in between. The length of the CDR3 is 14 residues. The CDR3 DNA follows: TGTGCCACCTATGATAGAGATAGCAATCAGCCCCAGCATTTT. Its protein product is CATYDRDSNQPQHF.

V is TRBV2 and J is TRBJ2-4; D may be TRBD2 (5 bases). Germline CDR1 and CDR2: SNHLY and FYNNEI. This CDR3 has 14 amino acids. Trimming pared 7 bases from V and 3 bases from J, leaving 13 bases between. CDR3 sequence (DNA): TGTGCCAGCACGGGGATCCAAGGCAAAAACATTCAGTACTTC. It encodes CASTGIQGKNIQYF.

This clonotype showed up just a few times. This chain uses TRBV4-1 with TRBJ2-7; 12 positions agree with TRBD1. Germline-derived CDR1 and CDR2 are MGHRA and YSYEKL. The CDR3 consists of 16 residues. With V trimmed by 4 bases and J by 7 bases, 11 bases remained unmatched. The CDR3 reads CASSREPGQGAKEQYV. The CDR3 nucleotides read TGCGCCAGCAGCCGCGAGCCGGGACAGGGGGCAAAAGAGCAGTACGTC.

The chain employs TRBV29-1 and TRBJ2-2; TRBD1 or TRBD2 may be the D gene (6 bases each). Looked up from germline, CDR1 is SQVTM and CDR2 is ANQGSEA. The V end lost 3 bases, the J end lost 6 bases, and 8 bases lay between the germline ends. CDR3 size: 12 residues. The CDR3 bases are TGCAGCGTTGATAGGGGGGCCGGGGAGCTGTTTTTT. This codes for CSVDRGAGELFF.

V gene TRBV5-6 combines with J gene TRBJ1-2, with TRBD1 matching 8 bases. Per the germline V gene, CDR1 is SGHDT and CDR2 is YYEEEE. Trimming cost V 4 bases and J 8 bases; bases outside gene matches: 4. The CDR3 has 12 residues. CDR3 sequence reads: CASSMRQGGYTF. As DNA, the CDR3 is TGTGCCAGCAGCATGAGACAGGGGGGCTACACCTTC.

This clonotype occurred a few times. This chain joins TRBV6-2 or TRBV6-3 and TRBJ2-3, with D possibly TRBD2 on 6 matching bases. The germline V gene has CDR1 MNHEY and CDR2 SVGEGT. CDR3 length: 17 amino acids. The V and J ends lost 2 bases and 4 bases respectively, with 19 bases between them. In nucleotides, the CDR3 is TGTGCCAGCAGTTACCTTCGGGGGAGGACGTGGGCAGATACGCAGTATTTT. The encoded protein is CASSYLRGRTWADTQYF.